This T cell receptor beta chain comes out of a study of CD8 T cells in ankylosing spondylitis. As concerns this clonotype: Its antigen is unidentified.

The V end was cut by 6 bases, the J end by 4 bases, with 16 bases between. Germline V CDR1 and CDR2: DFQATT, SNEGSKA (reference sequence). This CDR3 is 14 amino acids long. TCRdb used MiXCR to reprocess the 5' RACE reads, holding one entry per CDR3 protein. The data show approximately 550,000 distinct CDR3 sequences, 12% seen once. General study results and limits: Apparently characteristic of ankylosing spondylitis blood was a TCR beta motif (under ten highly homologous variants).

This receptor was identified in a male donor with ankylosing spondylitis. Source material: blood, either unsorted or a sorted T cell fraction (not recorded which). J is TRBJ1-3 and V is TRBV20-1; no definite D call. This chain's CDR3 is CSALRAHSGNTIYF. The CDR3 DNA reads TGCAGTGCACTACGGGCGCATTCGGGAAACACCATATATTTT.